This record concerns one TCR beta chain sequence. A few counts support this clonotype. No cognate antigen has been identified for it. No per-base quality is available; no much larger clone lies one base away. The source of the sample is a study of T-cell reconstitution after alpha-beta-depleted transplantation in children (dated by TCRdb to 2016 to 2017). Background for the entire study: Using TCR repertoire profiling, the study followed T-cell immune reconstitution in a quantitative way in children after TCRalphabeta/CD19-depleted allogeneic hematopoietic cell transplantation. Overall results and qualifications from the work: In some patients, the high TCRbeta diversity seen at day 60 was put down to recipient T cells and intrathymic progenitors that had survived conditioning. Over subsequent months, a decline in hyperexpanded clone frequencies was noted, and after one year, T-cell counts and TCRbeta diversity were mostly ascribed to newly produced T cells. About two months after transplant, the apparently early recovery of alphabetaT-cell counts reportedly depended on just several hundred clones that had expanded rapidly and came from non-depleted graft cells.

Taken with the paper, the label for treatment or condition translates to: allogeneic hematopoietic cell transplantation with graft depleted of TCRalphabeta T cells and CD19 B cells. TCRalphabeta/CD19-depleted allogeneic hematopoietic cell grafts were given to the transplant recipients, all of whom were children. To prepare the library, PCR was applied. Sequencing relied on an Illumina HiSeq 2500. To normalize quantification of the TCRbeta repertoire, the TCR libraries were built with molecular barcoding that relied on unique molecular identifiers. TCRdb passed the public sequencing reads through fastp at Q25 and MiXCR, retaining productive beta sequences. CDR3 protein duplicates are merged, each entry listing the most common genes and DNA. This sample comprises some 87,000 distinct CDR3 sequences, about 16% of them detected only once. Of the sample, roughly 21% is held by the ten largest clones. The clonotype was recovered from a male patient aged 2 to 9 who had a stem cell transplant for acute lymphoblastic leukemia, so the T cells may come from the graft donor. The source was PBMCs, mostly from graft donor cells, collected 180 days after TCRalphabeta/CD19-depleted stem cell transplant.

CDR3 protein: CSAWGHANTGELFF. The bases are TGCAGTGCCTGGGGACACGCGAACACCGGGGAGCTGTTTTTT. The chain links TRBV20-1 with TRBJ2-2, with TRBD1 tentatively as D gene (6 bases match). V drops 6 bases and J drops 0 bases, leaving 11 bases in between. Taken from the germline V gene (reference sequence), the CDR1 and CDR2 loops are DFQATT and SNEGSKA. From its cysteine to its phenylalanine, the CDR3 spans 14 amino acids. Here the CDR3 DNA is all that survives: 42 bases in frame from base 1.